These T cell receptor beta chains were read from a single sample in a study of T cells in Graves' hyperthyroidism and ophthalmopathy. TCRdb redid the calling of the multiplex PCR reads with MiXCR, one entry per CDR3 protein. The sample has about 420,000 distinct CDR3 sequences, approximately 14% seen once. Sequenced: blood. The receptors derive from a woman aged 18-29 years with Graves' hyperthyroidism. Each CDR3 is given with its conserved first and last residue. Each record gives: J gene, V gene, CDR3 protein.

TRBJ2-7,TRBV5-1,CASSLGQNPYEQYF
TRBJ2-1,TRBV7-3,CASSLESGIHNEQFF
TRBJ2-4,TRBV28,CASRGGTSRDIQYF
TRBJ2-3,TRBV7-2,CASSLMRGGTDTQYF
TRBJ2-3,TRBV19,CASSIGKLAGITDTQYF
TRBJ2-3,TRBV6-1,CASSSQMKSFSTDTQYF
TRBJ1-1,TRBV20-1,CSARQGARATEAFF
TRBJ1-1,TRBV28,CASSSNREGTEAFF
TRBJ1-5,TRBV2,CASRPGRVSQPQHF
TRBJ2-5,TRBV5-4,CASSLRSVGAKKTQYF
TRBJ2-5,TRBV7-2,CASSLGLGAHIAQETQYF
TRBJ2-3,TRBV24-1,CATSPFDRTDTQYF
TRBJ2-2,TRBV24-1,CATNRGTGELFF
TRBJ1-3,TRBV5-1,CASSLEGQGSGNTIYF
TRBJ1-5,TRBV6-5,CASSFITGGNQPQHF
TRBJ2-3,TRBV4-1,CASSQVPVSSTQYF
TRBJ2-3,TRBV7-8,CASSWNGQGYTDTQYF
TRBJ1-6,TRBV12-3/TRBV12-4,CASSRTGGGSPLHF
TRBJ1-2,TRBV20-1,CSAREQTDNYGYTF
TRBJ1-1,TRBV6-2/TRBV6-3,CASSYKLNTEAFF
TRBJ2-3,TRBV7-8,CASSLNPRRPTDTQYF
TRBJ2-1,TRBV11-2,CASSPQTGSHSDEQFF
TRBJ1-2,TRBV4-1,CASSHGIDDSRSSYTF
TRBJ2-3,TRBV5-1,CASSSATQGAGTDTQYF
TRBJ1-2,TRBV2,CASSGGYGYTF
TRBJ2-4,TRBV28,CASSPDRAKNIQYF
TRBJ1-5,TRBV3-1,CASSQSNRGNQPQHF
TRBJ2-1,TRBV27,CASSPPNSAGGLDNEQFF
TRBJ1-1,TRBV7-9,CASSYTGGDTEAFF
TRBJ2-1,TRBV5-4,CASSTVSGVSYNEQFF
TRBJ2-1,TRBV5-1,CASSSVTGGLAPRTQFF
TRBJ1-4,TRBV28,CASTQRGILNEKLFF
TRBJ1-2,TRBV2,CASIRIRDRSGRLGYTF
TRBJ2-4,TRBV5-1,CASSLGGIMAGEPDQYF
TRBJ2-3,TRBV28,CASSSPLAGGADTQYF